These 28 T cell receptor beta chains were all obtained from the same sample, sequenced in a study of OX40 agonist ivuxolimab in advanced cancers. The table came from immunoSEQ multiplex PCR; TCRdb's copy has only in-frame clones and leaves some out. The sample comprises some 64,000 clones, 92% of which are singletons, and 20% to 30% rests with the top ten. Sample: CD4+ or CD8+ T cells sorted from blood, taken in a trial of the OX40 agonist ivuxolimab. Receptors were obtained from an adult with an advanced solid tumor such as melanoma, head and neck, liver or kidney cancer.

V is TRBV27 and J is TRBJ2-2, with TRBD1 matching 12 bases. The CDR3 runs to 16 residues. The trim removed 4 bases at V and 7 bases at J, leaving 7 bases unmatched. CDR1 and CDR2 from the germline V gene are MNHEY and SMNVEV (reference sequence). The CDR3 nucleotides are TGTGCCAGCAGTTGGGCCGGGACAGGGGGCGGCGGGGAGCTGTTTTTT. Translating gives CASSWAGTGGGGELFF.

This rearrangement joins TRBV29-1 to TRBJ1-2, with D unclear. Trimming took 6 bases from V and 3 from J, leaving 14 bases between them. CDR1 is SQVTM, CDR2 ANQGSEA, per germline. The CDR3 has 13 residues. The CDR3 DNA sequence: TGCAGCGTGGGCAACCCAGAAGACTATGGCTACACCTTC. Translated, it gives CSVGNPEDYGYTF.

The genes are TRBV11-2 and TRBJ2-7; D gene ambiguous. This CDR3 region has 13 residues. V was clipped by 1 base and J by 6 bases, with 10 bases between them. Germline CDR1 is SGHAT and CDR2 is FQNNGV. The CDR3: CASSLVLLGEQYF. DNA of the CDR3: TGTGCCAGCAGCTTAGTGCTCCTAGGCGAGCAGTACTTC.

V and J are TRBV25-1 and TRBJ2-6; D gene ambiguous. The germline V and J ends were trimmed by 9 bases and 2 bases, with 5 bases remaining between them. The CDR3 is 12 residues long. CDR1 MGHDK and CDR2 SYGVNS come from the germline V gene. In DNA, the CDR3 is TGTGCCAGTTCGGCTGGGGCCAACGTCCTGACTTTC. Protein product: CASSAGANVLTF.

This clone is medium-sized (0.01 to 0.1%) by share. The chain combines TRBV7-9 with TRBJ2-1; TRBD2 is a possible D gene (5 bases). Germline V gene sequence: CDR1 SEHNR, CDR2 FQNEAQ (reference sequence). CDR3 length: 14 amino acids. The V end lost 5 bases, the J end lost 1 base, and 9 bases lay between the germline ends. CDR3 in DNA: TGTGCCAGCAGCGTCGGGGATTCCTACAATGAGCAGTTCTTC. Its protein is CASSVGDSYNEQFF.

This chain uses TRBV6-5 with TRBJ2-7, with unresolved D. Germline V CDR1 and CDR2: MNHEY, SVGAGI. The CDR3 has 14 residues. V was cut by 6 bases and J by 2 bases, with 14 bases left in between. The CDR3 sequence is CASRAGPGTYEQYF. The CDR3 nucleotides are TGTGCCAGCAGAGCAGGACCAGGAACCTACGAGCAGTACTTC.

This chain uses TRBV29-1 with TRBJ1-1; D possibly corresponds to TRBD1 (5 bases). V shed 6 bases and J shed 6 bases, with 20 bases lying between them. The CDR3 length is 14 residues. CDR1 and CDR2 from the germline V gene are SQVTM and ANQGSEA. In DNA, the CDR3 is TGCAGCGTAGACGGGGACTTCTATGGGGCTGAAGCTTTCTTT. It encodes CSVDGDFYGAEAFF.

This clone was seen just once. The rearrangement links TRBV19 to TRBJ1-5; D is undetermined. Trimming removed 7 bases at V and 4 bases at J, with 11 bases between. The CDR3 is 13 residues long. Germline V gene sequence: CDR1 LNHDA, CDR2 SQIVND (reference sequence). The CDR3 is CASTLGGNQPQHF. In DNA form, the CDR3 reads TGTGCCAGTACCCTAGGAGGAAATCAGCCCCAGCATTTT.

The rearrangement joins TRBV29-1 to TRBJ2-4, with D possibly TRBD2 on 5 matching bases. The V gene's germline CDR1 is SQVTM and CDR2 ANQGSEA. The CDR3 sequence is 17 residues long. V shed 6 bases and J shed 0 bases, with 21 bases lying between them. The CDR3 here is CSVQEEVGELAKNIQYF. The DNA of the CDR3 is TGCAGCGTCCAGGAGGAGGTTGGAGAACTAGCCAAAAACATTCAGTACTTC.

This sequence joins TRBV11-3 and TRBJ2-3, with D possibly TRBD2 on 6 matching bases. This CDR3 region has 14 residues. Germline CDR1 and CDR2: SGHNT and YENEEA. V lost 3 bases, J lost 0 bases, and 7 bases lay in between. The CDR3 loop reads CASSFGRSTDTQYF. In DNA, the CDR3 is TGTGCCAGCAGCTTCGGGAGAAGCACAGATACGCAGTATTTT.

There are a few counts of this clone. The chain joins TRBV11-2 to TRBJ2-7; D is perhaps TRBD1 (5 bases). The CDR3 extends over 14 amino acids. The V and J ends lost 5 bases and 7 bases respectively, with 18 bases between them. CDR1 is SGHAT, CDR2 FQNNGV, per germline. The CDR3 DNA sequence: TGTGCCAGCAGCCGGGCCCAAGGGGTGGCGGAGCAGTACTTC. As protein: CASSRAQGVAEQYF.

The count of this clone is one. The rearrangement joins TRBV19 to TRBJ2-7, with TRBD1 identical over 7 bases. This CDR3 is built from 13 residues. Germline V gene data show CDR1 as LNHDA and CDR2 as SQIVND (reference sequence). V dropped 7 bases and J dropped 2; count of bases not matched to a gene: 5. Written as DNA, the CDR3 is TGTGCCAGTACCCAGGGGACAGCCTACGAGCAGTACTTC. Amino acids: CASTQGTAYEQYF.

In its sample, this clone was seen a few times. V gene TRBV29-1 combines with J gene TRBJ1-1; no firm D call. Per the germline V gene, CDR1 is SQVTM and CDR2 is ANQGSEA. V lost 5 bases to trimming and J lost 7 bases, with 17 bases between them. The CDR3 contains 13 residues. This CDR3 reads CSVQSSAPYEAFF. The DNA for the CDR3 is TGCAGCGTTCAATCAAGCGCACCGTATGAAGCTTTCTTT.

The V gene is TRBV12-5, the J gene TRBJ2-5; perhaps TRBD1 as D (7 bases). This CDR3 has 14 amino acids. Trimming shortened V by 4 bases and J by 2 bases, and 11 bases separated the two germline ends. Germline values: CDR1 LGHNT, CDR2 FRNRAP. In DNA, the CDR3 is TGTGCTAGTGGTTGGGGGGACAGTCAAGAGACCCAGTACTTC. This translates into CASGWGDSQETQYF.

The chain uses TRBV27 and TRBJ2-7, with 9 nucleotides matching TRBD1. Losses at the gene ends were 2 bases for V and 3 bases for J; bases not matched to a gene: 2. This CDR3 is 14 amino acids long. Germline lookup yields CDR1 MNHEY and CDR2 SMNVEV (reference sequence). Here the CDR3 DNA reads TGTGCCAGCAGTTTAGGGACAGGGAGCTACGAGCAGTACTTC. It translates to CASSLGTGSYEQYF.

The V call is TRBV29-1, the J call TRBJ2-5; D call uncertain. The germline V gene encodes CDR1 SQVTM and CDR2 ANQGSEA. The CDR3 has 12 residues. Trimming took 6 bases from V and 1 from J, leaving 9 bases between them. In DNA form, the CDR3 reads TGCAGCGTCGGCAGCGTCCAAGAGACCCAGTACTTC. It encodes CSVGSVQETQYF.

The chain combines TRBV14 with TRBJ2-1; TRBD2 might be the D (5 bases). Germline-derived CDR1 and CDR2 are SGHDN and FVKESK. CDR3 length equals 15 residues. V was cut by 4 bases and J by 0 bases, with 10 bases left in between. CDR3 region: CASSRRSGSYNEQFF. The CDR3 DNA follows: TGTGCCAGCAGCCGGCGAAGCGGCTCCTACAATGAGCAGTTCTTC.

This rearrangement joins TRBV28 to TRBJ1-2; perhaps TRBD1 as D (5 bases). The germline V gene has CDR1 MDHEN and CDR2 SYDVKM. This CDR3 region has 14 residues. Trimming cost V 5 bases and J 6 bases, with 16 bases left between them. This CDR3 is CASSPPSGGNGYTF. The CDR3 nucleotides read TGTGCCAGCAGTCCCCCCTCGGGGGGGAATGGCTACACCTTC.

J is TRBJ2-1 and V is TRBV2; TRBD2 matches 7 bases. Germline V lookup: CDR1 SNHLY, CDR2 FYNNEI. CDR3 size: 14 residues. Losses at the gene ends were 7 bases for V and 7 bases for J; bases not matched to a gene: 10. CDR3 loop: CASTTSREVNEQFF. CDR3 DNA: TGTGCCAGCACGACTAGCAGGGAGGTGAATGAGCAGTTCTTC.

This rearrangement joins TRBV29-1 to TRBJ2-2; a weak D match, TRBD1 (5 bases). The CDR3 length is 14 residues. CDR1 and CDR2 (germline): SQVTM, ANQGSEA. The ends were cut back, 6 bases at V and 4 bases at J, with 15 bases in the middle. The CDR3 nucleotides are TGCAGCGTCGCATTGGAAGGGGCCACCGGGGAGCTGTTTTTT. This encodes CSVALEGATGELFF.

This chain links TRBV7-2 with TRBJ2-3; 12 nucleotides match TRBD2. The CDR3 length is 15 residues. Germline V CDR1 and CDR2: SGHTA, FQGNSA. Germline trimming cut 4 bases from V and 6 bases from J; bases unmatched to any gene: 5. CDR3 bases: TGTGCCAGCAGCTCCCTAGCGGGAGGGTTTGATACGCAGTATTTT. It specifies CASSSLAGGFDTQYF.

Concerning this clone itself: The junction and the germline gene differ at one end; a read error may be behind it. The rearrangement joins TRBV6-5 to TRBJ2-5; no clear D. The CDR3 covers 15 residues. The germline V gene encodes CDR1 MNHEY and CDR2 SVGAGI. The CDR3 region is CASREKPTIQETQHF. Written as DNA, the CDR3 is TGTGCCAGCAGGGAGAAGCCCACGATCCAAGAGACCCAGCACTTC.

This clone came up a few times. V gene TRBV29-1 combines with J gene TRBJ2-7; D remains ambiguous. V shed 4 bases and J shed 2 bases, with 9 bases lying between them. This CDR3 is built from 12 residues. Germline CDR1 and CDR2: SQVTM and ANQGSEA. The CDR3 DNA reads TGCAGCGTTGCCAGGAATCCCTACGAGCAGTACTTC. Translated, it gives CSVARNPYEQYF.

This clone turned up a few times. V gene TRBV7-9 combines with J gene TRBJ2-2; D unclear. V was trimmed by 5 bases and J by 8 bases, leaving 9 bases between them. This CDR3 spans 12 amino acids. Germline CDR1 and CDR2: SEHNR and FQNEAQ (reference sequence). The CDR3 DNA is TGTGCCAGCAGCCCGAGTGTTGGGGAGCTGTTTTTT. This sequence encodes CASSPSVGELFF.

The chain links TRBV6-5 to TRBJ1-4; TRBD1 matches at 9 bases. Germline CDR1 MNHEY, CDR2 SVGAGI. The CDR3 has 14 amino acids. J lost 7 bases, V lost 3 bases, and 3 bases had no gene match. CDR3 in DNA: TGTGCCAGCAGTTATACAGGGGGCATTGAAAAACTGTTTTTT. Residues: CASSYTGGIEKLFF.

V is TRBV5-6 and J is TRBJ2-7, with TRBD2 as a possible D gene (6 bases). Germline CDR1 SGHDT, CDR2 YYEEEE. The CDR3 runs 14 residues. V was clipped by 4 bases and J by 7 bases, with 18 bases between them. The CDR3 DNA reads TGTGCCAGCAGCGCGGGGATGGGGTTAGGGGAGCAGTACTTC. Protein product: CASSAGMGLGEQYF.

The gene calls are TRBV28 and TRBJ2-7, with D maybe TRBD1 (6 bases). With 7 bases removed from V and 5 bases from J, the gap between germline ends came to 12 bases. Looked up from germline, CDR1 is MDHEN and CDR2 is SYDVKM. The CDR3 covers 12 residues. CDR3 coding DNA: TGTGCCAGCACCTACGCAGGGGACGAGCAGTACTTC. Translation gives CASTYAGDEQYF.

The chain employs TRBV28 and TRBJ2-5, with 12 nucleotides matching TRBD2. CDR1 is MDHEN and CDR2 is SYDVKM in the germline V gene. The V gene end was trimmed by 8 bases and the J gene end by 3 bases; junction bases not matched to a gene: 7. The CDR3 is made up of 15 amino acids. The CDR3 DNA is TGTGCCAGCGATGGACTAGCGGGATCAGAAGAGACCCAGTACTTC. This translates into CASDGLAGSEETQYF. The variable domain in full, with the rest retrieved from reference TRBV28 and TRBJ2-5, is DVKVTQSSRYLVKRTGEKVFLECVQDMDHENMFWYRQDPGLGLRLIYFSYDVKMKEKGDIPEGYSVSREKKERFSLILESASTNQTSMYLCASDGLAGSEETQYFGPGTRLLVL.